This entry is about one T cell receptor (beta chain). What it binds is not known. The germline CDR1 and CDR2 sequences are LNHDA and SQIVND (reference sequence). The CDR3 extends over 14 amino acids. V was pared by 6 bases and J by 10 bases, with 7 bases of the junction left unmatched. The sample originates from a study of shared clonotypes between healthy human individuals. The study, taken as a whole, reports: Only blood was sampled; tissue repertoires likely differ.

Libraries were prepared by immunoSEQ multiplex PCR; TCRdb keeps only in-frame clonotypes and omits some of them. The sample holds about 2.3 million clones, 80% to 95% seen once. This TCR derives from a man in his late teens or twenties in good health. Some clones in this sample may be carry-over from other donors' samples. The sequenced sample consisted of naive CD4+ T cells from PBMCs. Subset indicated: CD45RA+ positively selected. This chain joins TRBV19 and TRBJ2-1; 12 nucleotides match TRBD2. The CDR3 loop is CASRLAGGPWEQFF. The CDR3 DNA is TGTGCCAGTAGGCTAGCGGGAGGGCCGTGGGAGCAGTTCTTC.